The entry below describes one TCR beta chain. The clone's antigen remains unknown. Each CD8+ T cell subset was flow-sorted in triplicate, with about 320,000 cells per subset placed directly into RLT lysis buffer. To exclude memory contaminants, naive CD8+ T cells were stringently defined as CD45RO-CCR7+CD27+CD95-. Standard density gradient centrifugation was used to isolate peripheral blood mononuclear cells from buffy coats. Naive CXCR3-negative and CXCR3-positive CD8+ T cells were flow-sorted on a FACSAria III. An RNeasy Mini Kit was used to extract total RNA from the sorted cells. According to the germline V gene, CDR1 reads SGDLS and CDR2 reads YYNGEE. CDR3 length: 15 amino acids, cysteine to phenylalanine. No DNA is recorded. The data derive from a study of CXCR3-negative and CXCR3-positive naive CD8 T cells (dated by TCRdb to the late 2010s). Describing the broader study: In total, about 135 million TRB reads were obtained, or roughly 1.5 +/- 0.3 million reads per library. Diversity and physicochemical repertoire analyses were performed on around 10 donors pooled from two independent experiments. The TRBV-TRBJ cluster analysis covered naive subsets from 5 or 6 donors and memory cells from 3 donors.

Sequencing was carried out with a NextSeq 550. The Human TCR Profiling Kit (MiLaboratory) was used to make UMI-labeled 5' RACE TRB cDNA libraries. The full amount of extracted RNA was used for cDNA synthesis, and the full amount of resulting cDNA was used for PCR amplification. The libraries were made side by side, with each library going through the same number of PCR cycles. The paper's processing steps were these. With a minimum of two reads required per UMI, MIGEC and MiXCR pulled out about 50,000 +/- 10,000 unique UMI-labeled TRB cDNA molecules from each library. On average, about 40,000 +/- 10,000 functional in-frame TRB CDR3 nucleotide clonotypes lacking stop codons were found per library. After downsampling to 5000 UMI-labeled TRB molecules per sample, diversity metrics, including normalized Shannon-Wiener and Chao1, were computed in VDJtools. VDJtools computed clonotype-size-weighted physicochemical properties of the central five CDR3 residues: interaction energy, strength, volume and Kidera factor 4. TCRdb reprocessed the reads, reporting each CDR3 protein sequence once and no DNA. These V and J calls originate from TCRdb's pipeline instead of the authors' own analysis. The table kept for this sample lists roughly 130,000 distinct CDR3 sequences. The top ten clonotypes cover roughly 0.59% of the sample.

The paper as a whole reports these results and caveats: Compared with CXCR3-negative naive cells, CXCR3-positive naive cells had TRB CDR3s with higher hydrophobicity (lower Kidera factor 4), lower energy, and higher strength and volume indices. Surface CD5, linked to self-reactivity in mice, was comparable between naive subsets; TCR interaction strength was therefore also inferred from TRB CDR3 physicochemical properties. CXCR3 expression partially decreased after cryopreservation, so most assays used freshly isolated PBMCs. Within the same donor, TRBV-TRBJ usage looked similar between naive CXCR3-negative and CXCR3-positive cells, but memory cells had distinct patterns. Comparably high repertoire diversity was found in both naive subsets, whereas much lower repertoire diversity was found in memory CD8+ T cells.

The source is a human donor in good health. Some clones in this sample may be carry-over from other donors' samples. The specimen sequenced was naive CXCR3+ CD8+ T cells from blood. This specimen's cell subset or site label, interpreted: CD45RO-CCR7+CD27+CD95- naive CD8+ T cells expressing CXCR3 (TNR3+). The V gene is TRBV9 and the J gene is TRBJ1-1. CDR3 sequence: CASSAGDSLNTEAFF. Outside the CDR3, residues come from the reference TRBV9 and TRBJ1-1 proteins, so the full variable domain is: DSGVTQTPKHLITATGQRVTLRCSPRSGDLSVYWYQQSLDQGLQFLIQYYNGEERAKGNILERFSAQQFPDLHSELNLSSLELGDSALYFCASSAGDSLNTEAFFGQGTRLTVV.